These T cell receptor beta chains were read from a single sample in a study of neoadjuvant nivolumab and ipilimumab in lung cancer. TCRdb's table, derived via immunoSEQ multiplex PCR, lists solely in-frame clones and lacks some. The table has 5,500 to 8,500 clones, about 72% seen once. The starting material was tumor tissue, obtained after neoadjuvant nivolumab, alone or with ipilimumab, at or shortly before surgery. The receptors were gathered from an adult with non-small cell lung cancer. Both conserved end residues are part of each CDR3. The order of the fields is CDR3 length, clone size, D gene, J gene, V gene, CDR3 protein, CDR3 DNA. The D gene is left open where the match is weak. Not all rows give a size; the values are once, few, many and, for expanded clones, a class.

13,medium-sized,TRBD1,TRBJ2-7,TRBV10-2,CASRWTGTYEQYF,TGCGCCAGCAGATGGACAGGGACCTACGAGCAGTACTTC
14,NA,NA,TRBJ2-1,TRBV5-1,CASSLEGPSDEQFF,TGCGCCAGCAGCTTGGAGGGACCTTCGGATGAGCAGTTCTTC
12,NA,NA,TRBJ2-3,TRBV7-6,CASSLGTDTQYF,TGTGCCAGCAGCTTAGGGACAGATACGCAGTATTTT
17,once,TRBD2,TRBJ2-5,TRBV19,CASSIRGTSGWPETQYF,TGTGCCAGTAGTATACGTGGAACTAGCGGGTGGCCGGAGACCCAGTACTTC
17,NA,TRBD2,TRBJ2-7,TRBV10-3,CAISELGGLAGTYEQYF,TGTGCCATCAGTGAATTAGGGGGGCTAGCGGGAACCTACGAGCAGTACTTC
13,NA,TRBD2,TRBJ2-7,TRBV29-1,CSAFLAGPYEQYF,TGCAGCGCGTTCCTAGCGGGACCTTACGAGCAGTACTTC
14,NA,TRBD2,TRBJ2-7,TRBV5-8,CASSFKREFDEQYF,TGTGCCAGCAGCTTCAAGCGGGAATTTGACGAGCAGTACTTC
18,NA,NA,TRBJ1-1,TRBV4-1,CASSPDTGINSRITEAFF,TGCGCCAGCAGCCCAGATACAGGAATAAATTCTAGGATCACTGAAGCTTTCTTT
16,NA,NA,TRBJ1-3,TRBV6-1,CASSEWGASAGNTIYF,TGTGCCAGCAGTGAATGGGGAGCTTCAGCTGGAAACACCATATATTTT
15,NA,NA,TRBJ2-7,TRBV6-5,CASSYSTRDTYEQYF,TGTGCCAGCAGTTACTCCACTCGGGACACATACGAGCAGTACTTC
14,once,NA,TRBJ1-3,TRBV11-2,CASSLEGRINTIYF,TGTGCCAGCAGCTTAGAGGGACGGATAAACACCATATATTTT